The clone carrying this TCR beta chain has only one observation. These data belong to a study of blood T cell repertoires in COVID-19. Study background: Sites in the United States, Italy and Spain provided acute and convalescent COVID-19 samples. T cells, B-cell-depleted T cells, or PBMCs supplied cDNA or gDNA.

Original handling: Using reference gene primer amplification, nucleated cell counts were estimated. This table comes from immunoSEQ multiplex PCR, and its TCRdb copy is limited to in-frame clones, with some not included. V and J calls and clone size are given by that table; D and trimming were obtained from the DNA. The sample yields 200,000 to 250,000 clones, 79% seen once. This CDR3 is 16 amino acids long. The germline V gene has CDR1 LGHDT and CDR2 YNNKEL (reference sequence). V was pared by 4 bases and J by 2 bases, with 17 bases between. This chain joins TRBV3-1 (or the pseudogene TRBV3-2) and TRBJ1-1; a possible D gene is TRBD1 (5 bases). The sequenced sample was peripheral blood. This clonotype was sampled from a woman in her thirties or forties with active or convalescent COVID-19. CDR3 sequence (DNA): TGTGCCAGCAGCCCGCCTTTGATCCAGGGAAACACTGAAGCTTTCTTT. Translated, it gives CASSPPLIQGNTEAFF.